Ten or more counts support the clone carrying this TCR beta chain. The antigen is undetermined. Time point described: newly diagnosed GD, antithyroid drugs for less than 3 months. PBMC-extracted RNA yielded the TCR library. Roughly 9 milliliters of peripheral blood went into EDTA tubes. These data come from a study of regulatory T cells in long-lasting Graves disease. General study findings and limits: Clonotypes that were public and shared totalled some 2,900 in persistent patients versus 750 to 1,000 in new patients.

CDR3 length: 17 amino acids. V lost 3 bases to trimming and J lost 7 bases; unmatched junction nucleotides: 12. CDR1 is MGHRA, CDR2 YSYEKL, per germline. Arm-PCR with iRepertoire HTBI primers amplified the CDR3 regions for these TCR beta libraries. Original analysis: Gene usage covered 55 to 70 TRBV and roughly 13 TRBJ segments. TCRdb re-called the multiplex PCR reads with MiXCR, one entry per CDR3 protein. The V and J calls, along with clone size, are taken from TCRdb and not from the paper's own processing. The sample shows more than 450,000 distinct CDR3 sequences, around 11% of them seen only once. In addition, the sample was reused for a study of T cells in Graves' hyperthyroidism and ophthalmopathy. As that report states: It was a median approximately 6 months before onset that the model predicted ophthalmopathy.

This rearrangement joins TRBV4-1 to TRBJ2-7; 13 bases fit TRBD2. This clonotype was sampled from a woman in her thirties with Graves disease. The sequenced sample was peripheral blood mononuclear cells (PBMCs), obtained at new diagnosis, from a patient treated with antithyroid drugs. The DNA of the CDR3 is TGCGCCAGCAGCCACGGGACTAGCGGGGCCCAAAGTATTGAGCAGTACTTC. Protein sequence: CASSHGTSGAQSIEQYF.